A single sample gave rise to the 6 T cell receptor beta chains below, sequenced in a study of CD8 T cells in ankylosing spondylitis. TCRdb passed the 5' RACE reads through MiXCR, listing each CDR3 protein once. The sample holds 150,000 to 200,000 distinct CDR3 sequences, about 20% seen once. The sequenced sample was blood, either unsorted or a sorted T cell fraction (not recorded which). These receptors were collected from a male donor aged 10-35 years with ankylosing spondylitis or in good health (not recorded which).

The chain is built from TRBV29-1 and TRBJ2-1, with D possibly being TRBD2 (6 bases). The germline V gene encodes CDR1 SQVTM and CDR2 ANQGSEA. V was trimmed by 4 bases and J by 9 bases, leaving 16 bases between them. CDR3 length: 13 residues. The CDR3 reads CSVVWVVEGEQFF. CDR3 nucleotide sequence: TGCAGCGTTGTATGGGTCGTGGAGGGTGAGCAGTTCTTC.

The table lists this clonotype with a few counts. The CDR3 coding sequence is TGCAGTGCTACTTCCGGCAGCGGGAGGGATGTTGGCAATGAGCAGTTCTTC. It is translated as CSATSGSGRDVGNEQFF. J is TRBJ2-1 and V is TRBV20-1, with 10 nucleotides matching TRBD2. In germline, CDR1 is DFQATT, CDR2 SNEGSKA (reference sequence). V gave up 4 bases and J gave up 6 bases; unmatched junction bases: 15. The length of the CDR3 is 17 residues.

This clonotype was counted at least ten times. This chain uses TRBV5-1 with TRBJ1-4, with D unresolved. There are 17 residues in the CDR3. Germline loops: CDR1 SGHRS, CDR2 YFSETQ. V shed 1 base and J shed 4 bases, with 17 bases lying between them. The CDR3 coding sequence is TGCGCCAGCAGCTTGCCGGCAGACCGTCCGGGTAATGAAAAACTGTTTTTT. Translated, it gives CASSLPADRPGNEKLFF.

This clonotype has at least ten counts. The CDR3 nucleotides read TGTGCCAGCAGTACTAGCGGGAGTACCTACAATGAGCAGTTCTTC. Translation: CASSTSGSTYNEQFF. V and J are TRBV5-5 and TRBJ2-1; TRBD2 aligns across 11 bases. This CDR3 spans 15 amino acids. V gave up 5 bases and J gave up 2 bases; unmatched junction bases: 3. Germline-derived CDR1 and CDR2 are SGHKS and YYEKEE (reference sequence).

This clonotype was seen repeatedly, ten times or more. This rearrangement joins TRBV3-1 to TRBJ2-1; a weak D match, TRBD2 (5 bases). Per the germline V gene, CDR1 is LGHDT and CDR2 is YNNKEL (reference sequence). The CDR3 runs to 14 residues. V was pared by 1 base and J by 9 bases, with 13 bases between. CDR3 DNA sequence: TGTGCCAGCAGCCAAGGTCTCGGGGTGGTTGAGCAGTTCTTC. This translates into CASSQGLGVVEQFF.

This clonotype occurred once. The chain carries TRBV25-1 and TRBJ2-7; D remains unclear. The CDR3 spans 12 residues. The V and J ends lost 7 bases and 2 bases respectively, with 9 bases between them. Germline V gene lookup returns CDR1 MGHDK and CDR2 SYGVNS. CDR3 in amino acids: CASKVITYEQYV. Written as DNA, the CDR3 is TGTGCCAGCAAAGTTATTACCTACGAGCAGTACGTC.